Following are 14 T cell receptor beta chains from one sample sequenced in a study of blood T cell repertoires in COVID-19. Profiled with immunoSEQ multiplex PCR; TCRdb holds only in-frame clones, not every one. This sample has around 300,000 clones, with 85% to 90% found just once. Material for sequencing was PBMCs or T cells enriched from blood (not recorded which). The receptors were gathered from a woman in her sixties or seventies in a cohort exposed to, infected with or recovered from COVID-19 (not recorded which).

The chain couples TRBV5-1 to TRBJ2-1, with TRBD1 matching 7 bases. Germline trimming cut 2 bases from V and 7 bases from J; bases unmatched to any gene: 3. The CDR3 extends over 13 amino acids. CDR1 SGHRS and CDR2 YFSETQ come from the germline V gene. In nucleotides, the CDR3 is TGCGCCAGCAGCTTAGCACAGGGGAATGAGCAGTTCTTC. As protein: CASSLAQGNEQFF.

This clone has only a few counts. The chain has TRBV7-2 and TRBJ2-2; no clear D gene. This CDR3 has 13 amino acids. Germline V gene sequence: CDR1 SGHTA, CDR2 FQGNSA. Trimming shortened V by 1 base and J by 4 bases, and 4 bases separated the two germline ends. CDR3 amino acids: CASSLVSTGELFF. CDR3 coding DNA: TGTGCCAGCAGCTTAGTCTCCACCGGGGAGCTGTTTTTT.

The chain employs TRBV7-8 and TRBJ2-1, with 9 nucleotides matching TRBD1. J was trimmed by 5 bases and V by 4 bases; bases with no gene match: 6. The germline V gene encodes CDR1 SGHVS and CDR2 FQNEAQ. The CDR3 sequence is 15 residues long. The DNA for the CDR3 is TGTGCCAGCAGCTCCGACAGGGGGAGGCACAATGAGCAGTTCTTC. It specifies CASSSDRGRHNEQFF.

V gene TRBV7-2 combines with J gene TRBJ2-7, with 9 bases identical to TRBD1. V was pared by 5 bases and J by 2 bases, with 7 bases of the junction left unmatched. Germline V gene lookup returns CDR1 SGHTA and CDR2 FQGNSA. The CDR3 extends over 15 amino acids. CDR3 region: CASSIGTGTTYEQYF. The CDR3 DNA sequence: TGTGCCAGCAGCATAGGGACAGGGACAACCTACGAGCAGTACTTC.

The genes are TRBV11-2 and TRBJ1-3; unclear D gene. Trimming took 1 base from V and 3 from J, leaving 10 bases between them. The CDR3 is made up of 15 amino acids. The V gene's germline CDR1 is SGHAT and CDR2 FQNNGV. Written as DNA, the CDR3 is TGTGCCAGCAGCTTAGTACGGGGATTTGGAAACACCATATATTTT. It encodes CASSLVRGFGNTIYF.

Comment on this clone: Other DNA sequences in the same sample also yield this CDR3. V is TRBV13 and J is TRBJ2-7, with 9 bases identical to TRBD1. V shed 3 bases, J shed 5 bases, and the junction held 2 bases outside the gene matches. Looked up from germline, CDR1 is PRHDT and CDR2 is FYEKMQ (reference sequence). The CDR3 is made up of 13 amino acids. CDR3: CASSLRQGDEQYF. CDR3 bases: TGTGCCAGCAGCTTGAGACAGGGGGACGAGCAGTACTTC.

As concerns this clone: This specimen includes other DNA sequences encoding the same CDR3. The chain has TRBV14 and TRBJ1-2; D gene ambiguous. Germline CDR1 reads SGHDN; CDR2 reads FVKESK. Deletions cut 1 base from V and 2 bases from J, with 5 bases between. This CDR3 is built from 13 residues. The CDR3 coding sequence is TGTGCCAGCAGCCAAGCCCTGAACTATGGCTACACCTTC. It is translated as CASSQALNYGYTF.

The chain combines TRBV6-1 with TRBJ1-2; weak D call: TRBD1 (5 bases). Germline V gives CDR1 MNHNS, CDR2 SASEGT. V was shortened by 3 bases and J by 8 bases, with 19 bases between the two germline ends. The CDR3 runs to 15 residues. In DNA, the CDR3 is TGTGCCAGCAGTGAGACTGGTACAGGATCGGAGGGCTACACCTTC. It yields the protein CASSETGTGSEGYTF.

This chain uses TRBV7-2 with TRBJ2-4; 8 bases agree with TRBD2. The CDR3 extends over 17 amino acids. CDR1 and CDR2 from the germline V gene are SGHTA and FQGNSA. V lost 5 bases to trimming and J lost 8 bases; unmatched junction nucleotides: 17. CDR3 sequence (DNA): TGTGCCAGCAGCCCCCCTGTCAGTAGCGGGGCGAGGGACATTCAGTACTTC. Encoded protein: CASSPPVSSGARDIQYF. The full variable domain, in which reference TRBV7-2 and TRBJ2-4 provide the parts outside the CDR3, is GAGVSQSPSNKVTEKGKDVELRCDPISGHTALYWYRQSLGQGLEFLIYFQGNSAPDKSGLPSDRFSAERTGGSVSTLTIQRTQQEDSAVYLCASSPPVSSGARDIQYFGAGTRLSVL.

Of note for this clone: The same CDR3 arises from other DNA sequences in this sample as well. This chain links TRBV30 with TRBJ1-1; the D gene is possibly TRBD1 (6 bases). This CDR3 region has 13 residues. Per germline, CDR1 GTSNPN and CDR2 SVGIG (reference sequence). V lost 3 bases to trimming and J lost 2 bases, with 10 bases between them. The CDR3 is CAWSPRGNTEAFF. The CDR3, as DNA: TGTGCCTGGAGCCCCAGGGGTAACACTGAAGCTTTCTTT.

CDR3 region: CASSFGRAYEQYF. The CDR3 DNA reads TGTGCCAGCAGCTTTGGCAGGGCCTACGAGCAGTACTTC. This chain connects TRBV7-3 to TRBJ2-7; possible D gene TRBD1, 5 bases. CDR1 and CDR2 from the germline V gene are SGHTA and FQGTGA. Trimming took 3 bases from V and 2 from J, leaving 8 bases between them. CDR3 length: 13 residues.

The V and J genes are TRBV7-2 and TRBJ2-1, with D hard to call. V lost 5 bases to trimming and J lost 0 bases, with 11 bases between them. The CDR3 length is 15 residues. Germline assignment: CDR1 SGHTA and CDR2 FQGNSA. The CDR3 sequence: CASSPFQFSYNEQFF. The DNA for the CDR3 is TGTGCCAGCAGCCCATTCCAGTTCTCCTACAATGAGCAGTTCTTC.

This clone was detected once. The chain couples TRBV5-1 to TRBJ1-3; 8 bases are shared with TRBD1. Germline lookup yields CDR1 SGHRS and CDR2 YFSETQ. V lost 4 bases to trimming and J lost 4 bases; unmatched junction nucleotides: 4. The CDR3 runs 14 residues. In DNA, the CDR3 is TGCGCCAGCAGCCGAGGACAGGGAGGAAACACCATATATTTT. As protein: CASSRGQGGNTIYF. The full variable domain, in which reference TRBV5-1 and TRBJ1-3 provide the parts outside the CDR3, is KAGVTQTPRYLIKTRGQQVTLSCSPISGHRSVSWYQQTPGQGLQFLFEYFSETQRNKGNFPGRFSGRQFSNSRSEMNVSTLELGDSALYLCASSRGQGGNTIYFGEGSWLTVV.

J is TRBJ2-7 and V is TRBV7-9, with 9 bases identical to TRBD1. This CDR3 has 16 amino acids. V was clipped by 5 bases and J by 3 bases; unmatched bases: 11. Germline lookup yields CDR1 SEHNR and CDR2 FQNEAQ (reference sequence). This CDR3 is CASSRLGTGKLYEQYF. The CDR3 DNA sequence: TGTGCCAGCAGCCGCCTAGGGACAGGGAAGCTCTACGAGCAGTACTTC.